This T cell receptor beta chain was captured by sequencing in a study of long-term antiretroviral therapy in people with HIV. Broader study findings: Before ART, certain clones expanded, and these dominated the repertoire at all time points.

This was the immunoSEQ v3.0 assay at survey level. The assay was immunoSEQ multiplex PCR, and TCRdb's table has in-frame clones only and misses some. This repertoire shows 30,000 or so clones, 85% to 95% found once; its top ten account for over 5%. The germline gives CDR1 MNHNY, CDR2 SVGAGI (reference sequence). The CDR3 runs 15 residues. V was shortened by 6 bases and J by 0 bases, with 11 bases between the two germline ends. As to this clone: Its target is unknown.

This TCR was sampled from a woman aged 40 to 50 with HIV. The sample here was unsorted PBMCs, taken about 6.7 years after starting antiretroviral therapy. The chain has TRBV6-6 and TRBJ1-4; no reliable D call. CDR3 amino acids: CASSRSGPTNEKLFF. The CDR3, as DNA: TGTGCCAGCAGCCGTTCGGGTCCAACTAATGAAAAACTGTTTTTT.